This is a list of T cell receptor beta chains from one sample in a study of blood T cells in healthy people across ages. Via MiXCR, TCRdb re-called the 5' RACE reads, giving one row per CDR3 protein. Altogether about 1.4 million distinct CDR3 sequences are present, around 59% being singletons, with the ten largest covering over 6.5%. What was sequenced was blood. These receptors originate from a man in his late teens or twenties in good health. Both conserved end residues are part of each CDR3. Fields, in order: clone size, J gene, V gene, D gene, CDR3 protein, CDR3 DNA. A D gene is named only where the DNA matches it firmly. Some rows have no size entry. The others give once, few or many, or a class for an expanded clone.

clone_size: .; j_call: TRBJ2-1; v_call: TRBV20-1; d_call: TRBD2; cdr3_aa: CSARDHERDNAEQFF; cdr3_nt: TGCAGTGCTAGAGATCACGAGCGGGATAACGCTGAGCAGTTCTTC
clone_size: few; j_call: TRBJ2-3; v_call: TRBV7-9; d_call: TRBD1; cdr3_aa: CASSDRDRGLLMGQYF; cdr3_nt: TGTGCCAGCAGCGACCGGGACAGGGGGCTTTTGATGGGGCAGTATTTT
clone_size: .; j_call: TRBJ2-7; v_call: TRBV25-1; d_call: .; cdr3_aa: CASSYRNLGEQYF; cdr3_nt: TGTGCCAGCAGTTATAGGAACCTGGGCGAGCAGTACTTC
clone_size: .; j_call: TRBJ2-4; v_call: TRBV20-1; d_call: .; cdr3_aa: CSARAGYTGSEQYF; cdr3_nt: TGCAGTGCTAGAGCAGGTTATACAGGTTCGGAGCAGTACTTC
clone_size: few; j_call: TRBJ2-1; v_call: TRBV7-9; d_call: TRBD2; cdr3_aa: CASSSVGTREQFF; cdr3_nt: TGTGCCAGCAGCTCCGTAGGGACTAGGGAGCAGTTCTTC
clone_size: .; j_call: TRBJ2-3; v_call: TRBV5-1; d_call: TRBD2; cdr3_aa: CASSSDVGGGTDTQYF; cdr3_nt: TGCGCCAGCAGCTCCGATGTGGGCGGGGGAACAGATACGCAGTATTTT
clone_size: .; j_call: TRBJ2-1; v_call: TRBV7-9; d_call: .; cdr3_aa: CASSTYRDLSYNEQFF; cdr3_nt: TGTGCCAGCAGCACATACAGGGACCTCTCCTACAATGAGCAGTTCTTC
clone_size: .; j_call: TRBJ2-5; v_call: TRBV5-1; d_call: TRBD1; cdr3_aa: CASSLLQGAGETQYF; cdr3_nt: TGCGCCAGCAGCTTGCTTCAGGGGGCGGGTGAGACCCAGTACTTC
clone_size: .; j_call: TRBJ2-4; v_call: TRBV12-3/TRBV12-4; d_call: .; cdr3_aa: CASSDLGTAAKNIQYF; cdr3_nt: TGTGCCAGCAGTGACCTTGGGACCGCGGCCAAAAACATTCAGTACTTC
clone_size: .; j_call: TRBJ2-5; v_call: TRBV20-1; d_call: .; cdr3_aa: CSAISRRGVWETQYF; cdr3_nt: TGCAGTGCTATCTCCAGGCGGGGCGTTTGGGAGACCCAGTACTTC
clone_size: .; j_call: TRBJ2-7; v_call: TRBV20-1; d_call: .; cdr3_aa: CSGAGASSYEQYF; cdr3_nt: TGCAGTGGCGCGGGGGCAAGCTCCTACGAGCAGTACTTC
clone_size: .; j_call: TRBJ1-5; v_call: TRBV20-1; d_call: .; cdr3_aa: CSARAGGVNQPQHF; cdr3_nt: TGCAGTGCTAGGGCGGGGGGTGTCAATCAGCCCCAGCATTTT
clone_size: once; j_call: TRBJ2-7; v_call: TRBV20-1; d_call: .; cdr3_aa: CSAPGNIGEYYEQYF; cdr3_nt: TGCAGTGCTCCTGGAAATATAGGGGAATACTACGAGCAGTACTTC